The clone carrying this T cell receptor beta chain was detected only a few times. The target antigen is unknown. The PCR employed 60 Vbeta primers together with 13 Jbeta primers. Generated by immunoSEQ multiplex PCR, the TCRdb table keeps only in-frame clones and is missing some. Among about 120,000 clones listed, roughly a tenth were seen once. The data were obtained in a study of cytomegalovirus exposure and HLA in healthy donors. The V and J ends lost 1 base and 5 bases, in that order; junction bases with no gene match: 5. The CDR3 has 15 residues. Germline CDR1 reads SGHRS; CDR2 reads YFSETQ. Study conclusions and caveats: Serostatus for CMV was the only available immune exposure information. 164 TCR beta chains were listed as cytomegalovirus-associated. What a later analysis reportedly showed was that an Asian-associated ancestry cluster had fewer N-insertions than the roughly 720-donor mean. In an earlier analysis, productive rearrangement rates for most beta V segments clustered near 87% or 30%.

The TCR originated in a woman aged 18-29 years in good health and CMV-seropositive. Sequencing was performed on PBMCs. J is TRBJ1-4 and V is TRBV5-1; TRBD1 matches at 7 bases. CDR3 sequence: CASSLSLTGNEKLFF. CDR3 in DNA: TGCGCCAGCAGCTTGTCGTTGACAGGGAATGAAAAACTGTTTTTT.